The present T cell receptor (beta chain) was sequenced within a study of blood T cell repertoires in COVID-19. Study at large: There were acute and convalescent COVID-19 samples, and they came from the United States, Italy and Spain. Sources were T cells, B-cell-depleted T cells, or PBMCs; the material itself was cDNA or gDNA.

In the original analysis: Nucleated cell counts were estimated from reference gene primer amplification. The assay was immunoSEQ multiplex PCR, and TCRdb's table has in-frame clones only and misses some. The DNA was the basis for D and trimming; V, J and clone size are from that table. The profile covers tens of thousands of clones, with 82% appearing a single time and 8.5% to 12% taken by the ten largest. The CDR3 length is 13 residues. J gave up 6 bases and V 8 bases, and 7 bases lay outside the gene matches. CDR1 is LNHDA and CDR2 is SQIVND in the germline V gene (reference sequence). The sample consisted of peripheral blood. This chain connects TRBV19 to TRBJ1-5; TRBD1 agrees at 7 bases. This TCR derives from a man aged 60 to 75 with acute or convalescent COVID-19. CDR3 loop: CASHRGPGQPQHF. CDR3 sequence (DNA): TGTGCCAGTCACAGGGGTCCAGGTCAGCCCCAGCATTTT.